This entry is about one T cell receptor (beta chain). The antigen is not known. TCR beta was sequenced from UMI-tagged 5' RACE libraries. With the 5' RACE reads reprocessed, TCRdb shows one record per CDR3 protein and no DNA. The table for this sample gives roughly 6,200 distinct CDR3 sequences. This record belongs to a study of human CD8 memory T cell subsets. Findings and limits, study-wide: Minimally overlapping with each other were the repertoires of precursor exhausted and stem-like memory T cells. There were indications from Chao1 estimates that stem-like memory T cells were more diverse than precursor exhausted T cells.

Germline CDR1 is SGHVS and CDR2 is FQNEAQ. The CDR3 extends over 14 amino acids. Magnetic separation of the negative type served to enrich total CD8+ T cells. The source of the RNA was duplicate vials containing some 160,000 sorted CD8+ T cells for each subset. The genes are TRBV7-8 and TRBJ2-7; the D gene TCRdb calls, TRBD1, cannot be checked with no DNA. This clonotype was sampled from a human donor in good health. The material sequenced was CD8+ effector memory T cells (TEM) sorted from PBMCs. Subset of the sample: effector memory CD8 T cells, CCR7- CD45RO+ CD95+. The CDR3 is CASAGTRNSYEQYF.